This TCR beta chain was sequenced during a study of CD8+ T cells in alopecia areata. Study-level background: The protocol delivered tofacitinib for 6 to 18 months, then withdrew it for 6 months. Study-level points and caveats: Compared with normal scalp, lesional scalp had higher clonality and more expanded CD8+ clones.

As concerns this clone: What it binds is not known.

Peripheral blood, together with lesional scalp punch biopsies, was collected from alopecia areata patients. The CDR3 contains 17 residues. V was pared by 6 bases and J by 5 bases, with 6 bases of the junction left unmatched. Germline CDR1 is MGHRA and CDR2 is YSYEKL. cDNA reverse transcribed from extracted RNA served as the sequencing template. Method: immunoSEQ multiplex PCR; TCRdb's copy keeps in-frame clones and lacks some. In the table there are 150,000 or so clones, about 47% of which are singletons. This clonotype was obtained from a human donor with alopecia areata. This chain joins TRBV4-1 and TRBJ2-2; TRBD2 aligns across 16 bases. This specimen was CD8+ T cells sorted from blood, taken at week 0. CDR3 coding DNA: TGCGCCAGCAGGGGACTAGCGGGGGGGCCAGGGACCGGGGAGCTGTTTTTT. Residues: CASRGLAGGPGTGELFF.